This T cell receptor beta chain comes out of a study of CD8 T cells in ankylosing spondylitis. TCRdb re-analysed the 5' RACE reads in MiXCR, keeping a single row per CDR3 protein. Among roughly 170,000 distinct CDR3 sequences listed, 9.8% were seen once. This clonotype was found a few times. CDR1 is DFQATT, CDR2 SNEGSKA, per germline (reference sequence). This CDR3 has 13 amino acids. V was trimmed by 4 bases and J by 1 base, leaving 10 bases between them. The chain is built from TRBV20-1 and TRBJ1-1; D unclear. Sequenced: blood, either unsorted or a sorted T cell fraction (not recorded which). This sequence originates from a female donor with ankylosing spondylitis or in good health (not recorded which). This CDR3 is CSATQGRNTEAFF. The CDR3 DNA sequence: TGCAGTGCTACCCAAGGCCGGAACACTGAAGCTTTCTTT.